These T cell receptor beta chains were read from a single sample in a study of cytomegalovirus exposure and HLA in healthy donors. Produced via immunoSEQ multiplex PCR; TCRdb's table is partial and in-frame only. The sample comprises around 130,000 clones, 89% of which are singletons, and approximately 3.3% rests with the top ten. Sequencing was done on a sample of PBMCs. These receptors were collected from a man aged 25-45 years in good health and CMV-seronegative. Each CDR3 is given with its conserved first and last residue. The D gene is left open where the match is weak. Size is stated for part of the rows, as once, few or many counts, or as a class when the clone is expanded.

length,J,size,D,V,CDR3,DNA
14,TRBJ2-7,.,.,TRBV11-2,CASSLGWGQYEQYF,TGTGCCAGCAGCTTAGGTTGGGGGCAGTACGAGCAGTACTTC
14,TRBJ2-3,.,TRBD1,TRBV29-1,CSATGQGLRDTQYF,TGCAGCGCTACGGGACAGGGGTTGAGGGATACGCAGTATTTT
15,TRBJ2-1,.,TRBD1,TRBV5-1,CASSLYGTGYNEQFF,TGCGCCAGCAGCTTGTACGGGACAGGGTACAATGAGCAGTTCTTC
14,TRBJ2-1,once,.,TRBV7-9,CASSQRQTANEQFF,TGTGCCAGCAGCCAAAGACAGACAGCAAATGAGCAGTTCTTC
14,TRBJ2-2,.,TRBD2,TRBV2,CASGIAGSTGELFF,TGTGCCAGCGGGATAGCGGGGAGCACCGGGGAGCTGTTTTTT
16,TRBJ2-3,.,TRBD2,TRBV5-4,CASSIELAGSTDTQYF,TGTGCCAGCAGTATAGAACTAGCGGGCAGCACAGATACGCAGTATTTT
15,TRBJ1-2,.,.,TRBV19,CASSTPGGVVYGYTF,TGTGCCAGTAGTACCCCCGGAGGGGTAGTCTATGGCTACACCTTC
17,TRBJ2-2,.,.,TRBV4-1,CASSQDRAEFGAGELFF,TGCGCCAGCAGCCAAGATAGAGCGGAATTCGGGGCCGGGGAGCTGTTTTTT
14,TRBJ1-6,.,.,TRBV7-9,CASSLGRGNSPLHF,TGTGCCAGCAGCTTGGGGCGGGGGAATTCACCCCTCCACTTT
13,TRBJ1-1,.,TRBD1,TRBV28,CASSDGQGTEAFF,TGTGCCAGCAGCGATGGACAGGGCACTGAAGCTTTCTTT
14,TRBJ2-7,.,.,TRBV28,CASSQLIFSYEQYF,TGTGCCAGCAGCCAACTTATTTTCTCCTACGAGCAGTACTTC
12,TRBJ1-4,.,.,TRBV7-2,CASSFSREKLFF,TGTGCCAGCAGCTTTAGTCGAGAAAAACTGTTTTTT
16,TRBJ2-1,.,TRBD2,TRBV27,CASSWGTSGGYNEQFF,TGTGCCAGCAGTTGGGGGACTAGCGGGGGTTACAATGAGCAGTTCTTC
16,TRBJ2-6,.,.,TRBV7-9,CASSEIGVSGANVLTF,TGTGCCAGCAGCGAAATAGGGGTCTCTGGGGCCAACGTCCTGACTTTC
16,TRBJ1-1,.,TRBD1,TRBV6-1,CASSDATGDPNTEAFF,TGTGCCAGCAGTGACGCGACAGGGGACCCTAACACTGAAGCTTTCTTT
14,TRBJ1-1,.,.,TRBV7-8,CASSFGQPNTEAFF,TGTGCCAGCAGCTTTGGACAGCCGAACACTGAAGCTTTCTTT
14,TRBJ1-1,.,.,TRBV18,CASSPPSFPEAAFF,TGTGCCAGCTCACCACCGTCCTTCCCCGAAGCAGCTTTCTTT
15,TRBJ2-7,.,.,TRBV7-9,CASSHAQARTYEQYF,TGTGCCAGCAGCCACGCCCAAGCGCGTACCTACGAGCAGTACTTC
13,TRBJ2-5,.,TRBD1,TRBV7-9,CASSYRGRETQYF,TGTGCCAGCTCTTACAGGGGGCGAGAGACCCAGTACTTC
15,TRBJ1-2,once,TRBD1,TRBV25-1,CASSETKGTGYGYTF,TGTGCCAGCAGTGAAACGAAGGGGACAGGGTATGGCTACACCTTC
15,TRBJ2-7,.,TRBD2,TRBV19,CASSPTSGGTYEQYF,TGTGCCAGTAGTCCCACTAGCGGGGGGACCTACGAGCAGTACTTC
16,TRBJ2-1,.,TRBD1,TRBV4-3,CASSQGVGTGYNEQFF,TGCGCCAGCAGCCAAGGAGTGGGGACAGGGTACAATGAGCAGTTCTTC
17,TRBJ1-3,.,TRBD1,TRBV4-1,CASSHDIPGQAGNTIYF,TGCGCCAGCAGCCACGATATACCGGGACAGGCTGGAAACACCATATATTTT
16,TRBJ1-1,.,TRBD1,TRBV6-5,CASSSLGTGGYTEAFF,TGTGCCAGCAGTTCGTTGGGGACAGGGGGGTACACTGAAGCTTTCTTT
15,TRBJ2-3,.,.,TRBV11-3,CASSPGRGSTDTQYF,TGTGCCAGCAGCCCGGGGCGGGGAAGCACAGATACGCAGTATTTT
15,TRBJ2-5,.,TRBD2,TRBV19,CASSMISGAPGTQYF,TGTGCCAGTAGTATGATTAGCGGGGCTCCTGGGACCCAGTACTTC
15,TRBJ2-7,.,.,TRBV5-6,CASSLIGQTIDEQYF,TGTGCCAGCAGCTTGATCGGTCAGACTATTGACGAGCAGTACTTC
14,TRBJ2-2,.,.,TRBV6-1,CASSTDSLFGELFF,TGTGCCAGCAGTACCGACAGTCTTTTCGGGGAGCTGTTTTTT
17,TRBJ2-6,.,TRBD1,TRBV27,CASRPGQALSGANVLTF,TGTGCCAGCAGGCCAGGACAGGCCCTCTCTGGGGCCAACGTCCTGACTTTC
16,TRBJ1-5,few,.,TRBV19,CASSINRALSNQPQHF,TGTGCCAGTAGTATAAACAGGGCCTTAAGCAATCAGCCCCAGCATTTT
10,TRBJ2-5,once,.,TRBV20-1,CSAQQETQYF,TGCAGTGCCCAACAAGAGACCCAGTACTTC
13,TRBJ1-2,.,TRBD1,TRBV10-3,CAIGQEVSFGYTF,TGTGCCATCGGACAGGAGGTGTCATTTGGCTACACCTTC